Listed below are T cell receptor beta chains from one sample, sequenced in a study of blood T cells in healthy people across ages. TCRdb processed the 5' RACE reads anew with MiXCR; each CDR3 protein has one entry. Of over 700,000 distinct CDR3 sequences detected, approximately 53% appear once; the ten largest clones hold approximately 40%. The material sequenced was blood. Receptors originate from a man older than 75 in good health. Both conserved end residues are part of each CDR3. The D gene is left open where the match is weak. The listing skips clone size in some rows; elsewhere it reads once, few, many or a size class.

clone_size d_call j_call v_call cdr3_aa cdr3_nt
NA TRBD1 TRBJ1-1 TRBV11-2 CASSLYGTGRDEAFF TGTGCCAGCAGCTTATACGGGACAGGGCGGGATGAAGCTTTCTTT
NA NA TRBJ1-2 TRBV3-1 CASSPHPGREPDYGYTF TGTGCCAGCAGCCCCCATCCCGGCAGGGAACCTGACTATGGCTACACCTTC
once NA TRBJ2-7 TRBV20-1 CSARGDRPGIYEQYF TGCAGTGCTAGAGGCGACAGGCCGGGGATTTACGAGCAGTACTTC
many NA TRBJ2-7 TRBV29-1 CSVQVDAGRYEQYF TGCAGCGTCCAGGTGGACGCGGGAAGGTACGAGCAGTACTTC
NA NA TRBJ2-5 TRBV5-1 CASSSTSETQYF TGCGCCAGCAGCTCCACCAGCGAGACCCAGTACTTC
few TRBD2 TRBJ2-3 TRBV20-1 CSAKLAGGDRYAYF TGCAGTGCTAAACTAGCGGGCGGGGACAGATACGCGTATTTT
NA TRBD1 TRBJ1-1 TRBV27 CASRPDRVRGEAFF TGTGCCAGCAGACCCGACAGGGTTCGGGGTGAAGCTTTCTTT
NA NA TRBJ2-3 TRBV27 CASSPTRGSSTDTQYF TGTGCCAGCAGTCCCACCCGGGGATCTAGCACAGATACGCAGTATTTT
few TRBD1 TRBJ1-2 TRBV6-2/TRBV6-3 CASRSQGIGGYTF TGTGCCAGCAGATCACAGGGGATAGGTGGCTACACCTTC
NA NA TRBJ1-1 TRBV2 CASKRDQGMNTEAFF TGTGCCAGCAAACGAGACCAGGGGATGAACACTGAAGCTTTCTTT
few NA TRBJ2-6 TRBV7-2 CASSPRVGSGANVLTF TGTGCCAGCAGCCCCCGCGTGGGTTCAGGGGCCAACGTCCTGACTTTC
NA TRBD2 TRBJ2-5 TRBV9 CASSPRLAGGSGETQYF TGTGCCAGCAGCCCACGACTAGCGGGAGGGTCGGGGGAGACCCAGTACTTC
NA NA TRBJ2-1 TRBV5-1 CASSSGVLGNEQFF TGCGCCAGCAGCTCGGGGGTGTTGGGCAATGAGCAGTTCTTC
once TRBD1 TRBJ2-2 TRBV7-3 CASSSGGGTNTGELFF TGTGCCAGCAGCTCAGGGGGCGGGACGAACACCGGGGAGCTGTTTTTT
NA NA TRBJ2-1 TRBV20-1 CSARDQLAKQFF TGCAGTGCTAGAGATCAACTAGCAAAGCAGTTCTTC
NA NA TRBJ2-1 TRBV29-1 CSVGYLLSYNEQFF TGCAGCGTTGGGTACCTTCTTTCCTACAATGAGCAGTTCTTC
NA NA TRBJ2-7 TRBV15 CAASRDGQQYEQYF TGTGCCGCCAGCAGAGATGGGCAGCAGTACGAGCAGTACTTC
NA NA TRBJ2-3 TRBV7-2 CASSFGHSGLGDTQYF TGTGCCAGCAGCTTCGGTCATAGTGGGCTCGGAGATACGCAGTATTTT
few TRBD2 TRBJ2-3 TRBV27 CASSLLASGSADTQYF TGTGCCAGCAGTTTGTTGGCTAGCGGGAGTGCAGATACGCAGTATTTT
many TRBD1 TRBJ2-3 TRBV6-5 CASSYSKGTGGHRYAYF TGTGCCAGCAGTTACTCGAAAGGGACAGGGGGCCACAGATACGCGTATTTT
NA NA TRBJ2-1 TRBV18 CASSPLKTGYNEQFF TGTGCCAGCTCACCTTTGAAAACCGGGTACAATGAGCAGTTCTTC
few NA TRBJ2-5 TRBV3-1 CASSGQGSAVPIETQYF TGTGCCAGCAGTGGGCAGGGCTCCGCCGTACCAATTGAGACCCAGTACTTC
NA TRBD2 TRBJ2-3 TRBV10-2 CASSTGASGSRYAYF TGCGCCAGCAGTACAGGGGCTAGCGGGAGCAGATACGCGTATTTT
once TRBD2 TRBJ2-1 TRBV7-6 CASTTIAGRVGNEQFF TGTGCCAGCACCACTATAGCCGGGAGGGTTGGGAATGAGCAGTTCTTC
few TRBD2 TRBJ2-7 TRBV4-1 CASSQHLTSGTYEQYF TGCGCCAGCAGCCAGCACCTAACTAGCGGGACCTACGAGCAGTACTTC
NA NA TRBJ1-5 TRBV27 CASSGGAGNQPQHF TGTGCCAGCAGCGGGGGGGCTGGCAATCAGCCCCAGCATTTT
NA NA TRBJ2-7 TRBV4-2 CASSRELSYEQYF TGTGCCAGCAGCCGGGAGCTCTCCTACGAGCAGTACTTC
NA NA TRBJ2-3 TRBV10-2 CASSVGDPDTQYF TGCGCCAGCAGTGTGGGCGACCCAGATACGCAGTATTTT
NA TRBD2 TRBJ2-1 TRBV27 CASSPRLAGGTGNEQFF TGTGCCAGCAGTCCTCGACTAGCGGGAGGGACGGGGAATGAGCAGTTCTTC
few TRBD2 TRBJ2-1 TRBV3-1 CASSQHPGLGSSDEQFF TGTGCCAGCAGCCAGCACCCGGGACTAGGTTCGTCTGATGAGCAGTTCTTC
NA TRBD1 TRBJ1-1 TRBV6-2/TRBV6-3 CASSRQGTEAFF TGTGCCAGCAGTCGACAGGGTACTGAAGCTTTCTTT
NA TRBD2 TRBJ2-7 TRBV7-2 CASSRGLAGNYEQYF TGTGCCAGCAGCCGAGGACTAGCGGGAAACTACGAGCAGTACTTC
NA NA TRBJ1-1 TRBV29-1 CSVAKTGVNTEAFF TGCAGCGTAGCTAAGACAGGTGTGAACACTGAAGCTTTCTTT
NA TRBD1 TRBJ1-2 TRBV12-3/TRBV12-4 CASSSRQGLGYGYTF TGTGCCAGCAGTTCCAGACAGGGGTTGGGCTATGGCTACACCTTC
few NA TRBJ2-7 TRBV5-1 CASSLAFWRSYEQYF TGCGCCAGCAGCTTGGCGTTTTGGCGCTCCTACGAGCAGTACTTC
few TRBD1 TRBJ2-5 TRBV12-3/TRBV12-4 CASSQGDRTQETQYF TGTGCCAGCAGCCAGGGGGACAGGACCCAAGAGACCCAGTACTTC
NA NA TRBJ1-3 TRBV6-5 CASSYSGQTGNTIYF TGTGCCAGCAGTTACAGCGGCCAGACTGGAAACACCATATATTTT
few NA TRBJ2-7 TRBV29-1 CSVLPGLGVEQYF TGCAGCGTTCTCCCCGGACTCGGGGTGGAGCAGTACTTC
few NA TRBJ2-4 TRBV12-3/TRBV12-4 CASSLAGGLREQYF TGTGCCAGCAGTTTAGCGGGAGGCCTGAGGGAGCAGTACTTC
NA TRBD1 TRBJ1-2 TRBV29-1 CSVAGTAYGYTF TGCAGCGTCGCCGGGACAGCTTATGGCTACACCTTC
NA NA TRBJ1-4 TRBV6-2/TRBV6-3 CASNRGVLGPEKLFF TGTGCCAGCAATCGTGGGGTTTTGGGTCCTGAAAAACTGTTTTTT
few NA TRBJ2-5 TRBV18 CASSPFAASGRETQYF TGTGCCAGCTCACCTTTCGCGGCCTCCGGCCGAGAGACCCAGTACTTC
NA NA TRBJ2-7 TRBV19 CASRDRNYEQYF TGTGCCAGTAGGGACAGAAACTACGAGCAGTACTTC
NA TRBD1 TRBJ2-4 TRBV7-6 CASSKNSGTGGGEQYF TGTGCCAGCAGCAAAAACTCCGGGACAGGGGGCGGGGAGCAGTACTTC
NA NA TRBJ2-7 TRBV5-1 CASSLEVDSRKQYF TGCGCCAGCAGCTTGGAAGTGGACAGTAGGAAGCAGTACTTC
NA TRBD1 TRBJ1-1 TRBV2 CASTLEDRGREAFF TGTGCCAGCACCCTCGAGGACAGGGGGCGTGAAGCTTTCTTT
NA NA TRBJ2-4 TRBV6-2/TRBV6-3 CASKIGGGREQYF TGTGCCAGCAAGATAGGGGGGGGGCGAGAGCAGTACTTC
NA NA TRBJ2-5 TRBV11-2 CASSLAGRNVQYF TGTGCCAGCAGCTTAGCCGGGAGAAACGTTCAGTACTTC
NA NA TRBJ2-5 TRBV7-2 CASGRGLETQYF TGTGCCAGCGGGAGAGGGCTTGAGACCCAGTACTTC